This T cell receptor beta chain originates from a study of cytomegalovirus exposure and HLA in healthy donors. Researchers ran the PCR with 60 Vbeta and 13 Jbeta primers. Produced via immunoSEQ multiplex PCR; TCRdb's table is partial and in-frame only. Among 270,000 or so clones listed, about nine tenths were seen once. The CDR3 spans 19 residues. Looked up from germline, CDR1 is MRHNA and CDR2 is SNTAGT. V was pared by 4 bases and J by 1 base, with 12 bases of the junction left unmatched. The sequencing input was PBMCs. This rearrangement joins TRBV6-4 to TRBJ2-1, with 11 positions matching TRBD1. The TCR originated in a man aged 35-49 years in good health and CMV-seropositive. CDR3 loop: CASSAGQGAGWESYNEQFF. The CDR3 DNA sequence: TGTGCCAGCAGTGCCGGACAGGGGGCGGGATGGGAGTCCTACAATGAGCAGTTCTTC.